Presented here are 4 T cell receptor beta chains from one specimen sequenced in a study of blood T cell repertoires in COVID-19. The data were produced by immunoSEQ multiplex PCR, yet TCRdb's version contains in-frame clones alone and is incomplete. Among 50,000 to 75,000 clones, around 80% were seen once, and the ten largest hold roughly 5%. Source material: peripheral blood. The receptors here all came from a human donor in a cohort sampled during active COVID-19.

This sequence joins TRBV10-2 and TRBJ1-1; no reliable D call. Germline assignment: CDR1 WSHSY and CDR2 SAAADI. The ends were cut back, 7 bases at V and 1 base at J, with 7 bases in the middle. The CDR3 runs to 12 residues. This chain's CDR3 is CASTTKNTEAFF. CDR3 sequence (DNA): TGCGCCAGCACCACTAAGAACACTGAAGCTTTCTTT.

The sample holds a few counts of this clone. This rearrangement joins TRBV7-3 to TRBJ1-3; 9 nucleotides agree with TRBD1. This CDR3 has 18 residues. V trimming: 5 bases; J trimming: 2 bases; junction bases outside the gene matches: 13. The germline V gene has CDR1 SGHTA and CDR2 FQGTGA. The CDR3 coding sequence is TGTGCCAGCAGCCGGAAAAGGACAGGGGCACGTACTGGAAACACCATATATTTT. Residues: CASSRKRTGARTGNTIYF.

This clone came up once. The chain couples TRBV12-3 or TRBV12-4 to TRBJ1-2, with TRBD1 matching over 10 bases. Unmatched junction bases numbered 4, after V lost 8 bases and J lost 7 bases. The CDR3 covers 12 residues. This CDR3 reads CASGTGVGGYTF. The CDR3 nucleotides read TGTGCCAGCGGGACAGGGGTGGGTGGCTACACCTTC.

The chain links TRBV19 to TRBJ2-3, with TRBD2 matching over 10 bases. With V trimmed by 4 bases and J by 1 base, 5 bases remained unmatched. The CDR3 is made up of 16 amino acids. Germline V gives CDR1 LNHDA, CDR2 SQIVND (reference sequence). DNA for the CDR3: TGTGCCAGTAGTAAACCTAGCGGGGGCCGCACAGATACGCAGTATTTT. Translated: CASSKPSGGRTDTQYF.